The TCR beta chain described here comes from a study of cytotoxic CD8 clonotypes in ibrutinib-treated CLL. The method was immunoSEQ multiplex PCR; TCRdb's version includes in-frame clones alone and lacks a portion of them. Of 300,000 to 350,000 clones in the sample, about 77% were seen once. CDR3 length: 14 residues. V gave up 1 base and J gave up 1 base, with 8 bases separating them. The germline V gene has CDR1 MGHRA and CDR2 YSYEKL. The sequence derives from a human donor with chronic lymphocytic leukemia. The genes are TRBV4-1 and TRBJ2-7; TRBD2 is a possible D gene (6 bases). This specimen consisted of PBMCs, obtained before ibrutinib treatment. CDR3 DNA sequence: TGCGCCAGCAGCCAAGCCGGGGGATCCTACGAGCAGTACTTC. Its protein is CASSQAGGSYEQYF.